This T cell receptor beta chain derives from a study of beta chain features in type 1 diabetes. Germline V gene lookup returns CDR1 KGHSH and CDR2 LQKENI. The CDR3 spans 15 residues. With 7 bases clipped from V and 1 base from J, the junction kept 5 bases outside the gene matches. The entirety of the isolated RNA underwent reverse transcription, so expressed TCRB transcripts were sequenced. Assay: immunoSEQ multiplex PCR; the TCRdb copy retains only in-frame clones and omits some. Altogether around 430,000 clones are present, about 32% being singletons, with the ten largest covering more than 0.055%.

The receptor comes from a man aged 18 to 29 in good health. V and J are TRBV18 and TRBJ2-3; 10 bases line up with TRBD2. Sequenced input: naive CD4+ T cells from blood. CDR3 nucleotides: TGTGCCAGCTGTACCGGGACTAGCGGCACAGATACGCAGTATTTT. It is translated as CASCTGTSGTDTQYF.